This TCR beta chain is drawn from a study of cytomegalovirus exposure and HLA in healthy donors. Primers for the PCR totalled 60 Vbeta and 13 Jbeta. Here immunoSEQ multiplex PCR was the method, and the copy in TCRdb shows in-frame clones only, minus some. This sample has around 50,000 clones, with roughly 72% found just once. This CDR3 comprises 15 residues. Germline-derived CDR1 and CDR2 are SGDLS and YYNGEE. V shed 0 bases and J shed 8 bases, with 12 bases lying between them. The sequenced material came from PBMCs. The sequence came from a woman in her forties or fifties in good health and CMV-seropositive. This rearrangement joins TRBV9 to TRBJ1-6; D unclear. CDR3 protein: CASSVDPSRYSPLHF. CDR3 in DNA: TGTGCCAGCAGCGTAGATCCCAGTCGCTATTCACCCCTCCACTTT.